The 2 T cell receptor beta chains below come from one sample, sequenced in a study of ipilimumab plus nivolumab after autologous stem cell transplantation. Assay used: immunoSEQ multiplex PCR; TCRdb lists only in-frame clones, some missing. The table includes fewer than 85,000 clones, approximately 86% detected once. The sample in question was PBMCs, obtained in a trial of ipilimumab plus nivolumab as post-transplant consolidation. These receptors came from a male donor with diffuse large B-cell lymphoma.

This chain links TRBV18 with TRBJ1-1; 11 bases agree with TRBD1. V lost 3 bases to trimming and J lost 3 bases; unmatched junction nucleotides: 6. The CDR3 runs 16 residues. Germline V gene lookup returns CDR1 KGHSH and CDR2 LQKENI. The CDR3 DNA reads TGTGCCAGCTCACCTGGGACAGGGGGTATGGACACTGAAGCTTTCTTT. This translates into CASSPGTGGMDTEAFF.

This chain connects TRBV6-4 to TRBJ1-2; TRBD1 agrees at 9 bases. Germline lookup yields CDR1 MRHNA and CDR2 SNTAGT. The CDR3 spans 14 residues. The ends lost 0 bases at V and 9 bases at J; junction bases unmatched: 5. The CDR3 DNA reads TGTGCCAGCAGTGACTCCGGGACAGGGTACCGCTACACCTTC. This translates into CASSDSGTGYRYTF.